The rows below give T cell receptor beta chains drawn from one sample of a study of T cell changes during pregnancy in multiple sclerosis. Generated by immunoSEQ multiplex PCR, the TCRdb table keeps only in-frame clones and is missing some. Found here are tens of thousands of clones, about 92% of them singletons; the top ten hold over 0.55%. Sequenced material: CD4+ T cells from peripheral blood mononuclear cells, taken in the third trimester of pregnancy. The source is a female donor with multiple sclerosis, enrolled in a pregnancy study. Each CDR3 is given with its conserved first and last residue. The D gene is left open where the match is weak. Not all rows give a size; the values are once, few, many and, for expanded clones, a class.

d_call: NA; clone_size: NA; v_call: TRBV9; j_call: TRBJ2-5; cdr3_nt: TGTGCCAGCAGCGTAGCCGGACTACGTCAAGAGACCCAGTACTTC; cdr3_aa: CASSVAGLRQETQYF
d_call: TRBD1; clone_size: NA; v_call: TRBV7-9; j_call: TRBJ1-4; cdr3_nt: TGTGCCAGCAGCCGGGACAGGGGTAATGAAAAACTGTTTTTT; cdr3_aa: CASSRDRGNEKLFF
d_call: NA; clone_size: NA; v_call: TRBV2; j_call: TRBJ1-2; cdr3_nt: TGTGCCAGCAGTGGAGACAGGGGCTACACCTTC; cdr3_aa: CASSGDRGYTF
d_call: NA; clone_size: NA; v_call: TRBV10-3; j_call: TRBJ1-5; cdr3_nt: TGTGCCATCAGAGGGGAGGGCAATCAGCCCCAGCATTTT; cdr3_aa: CAIRGEGNQPQHF
d_call: NA; clone_size: once; v_call: TRBV28; j_call: TRBJ2-3; cdr3_nt: TGTGCCAGCAGTTTTAGGGCTAGCGGTAGGGGGGATACGCAGTATTTT; cdr3_aa: CASSFRASGRGDTQYF
d_call: TRBD2; clone_size: NA; v_call: TRBV30; j_call: TRBJ2-7; cdr3_nt: TGTGCCTGGAGTAGACTAGCGGGAGGGCCCTACGAGCAGTACTTC; cdr3_aa: CAWSRLAGGPYEQYF
d_call: NA; clone_size: once; v_call: TRBV27; j_call: TRBJ1-4; cdr3_nt: TGTGCCAGCAGTCCCCGGCCCTACAGGGACCCAACTAATGAAAAACTGTTTTTT; cdr3_aa: CASSPRPYRDPTNEKLFF
d_call: TRBD1; clone_size: NA; v_call: TRBV2; j_call: TRBJ2-1; cdr3_nt: TGTGCCGGACAGGACAGCTACAATGAGCAGTTCTTC; cdr3_aa: CAGQDSYNEQFF
d_call: TRBD1; clone_size: NA; v_call: TRBV19; j_call: TRBJ1-1; cdr3_nt: TGTGCCAGTAGCTGGACAGGGGTCTATAACACTGAAGCTTTCTTT; cdr3_aa: CASSWTGVYNTEAFF
d_call: TRBD1; clone_size: NA; v_call: TRBV7-9; j_call: TRBJ2-2; cdr3_nt: TGTGCCAGCAGCCCAGTGACAGGGTACACCGGGGAGCTGTTTTTT; cdr3_aa: CASSPVTGYTGELFF
d_call: NA; clone_size: once; v_call: TRBV19; j_call: TRBJ2-2; cdr3_nt: TGTGCCAGCTACAGGGGGGGGAACACCGGGGAGCTGTTTTTT; cdr3_aa: CASYRGGNTGELFF
d_call: TRBD1; clone_size: NA; v_call: TRBV18; j_call: TRBJ1-3; cdr3_nt: TGTGCCAGCTCAGAGGGGACAGTTGAGGCTGGAAACACCATATATTTT; cdr3_aa: CASSEGTVEAGNTIYF
d_call: TRBD2; clone_size: NA; v_call: TRBV7-6; j_call: TRBJ2-3; cdr3_nt: TGTGCCAGCAGCCAATCCGGACTAGCGGGGGCTTTGTCACACACAGATACGCAGTATTTT; cdr3_aa: CASSQSGLAGALSHTDTQYF
d_call: TRBD2; clone_size: NA; v_call: TRBV5-4; j_call: TRBJ2-1; cdr3_nt: TGTGCCAGCACCAGGGAGGGTTCGGGGGTTATCTTGAATGAGCAGTTCTTC; cdr3_aa: CASTREGSGVILNEQFF
d_call: NA; clone_size: NA; v_call: TRBV5-8; j_call: TRBJ2-6; cdr3_nt: TGTGCCAGCAGAACAGCTGGGGCCAACGTCCTGACTTTC; cdr3_aa: CASRTAGANVLTF
d_call: TRBD2; clone_size: NA; v_call: TRBV29-1; j_call: TRBJ2-7; cdr3_nt: TGCAGCGTTGTGGGGGGGGCGGGAGGTAACGAGCAGTACTTC; cdr3_aa: CSVVGGAGGNEQYF
d_call: TRBD2; clone_size: NA; v_call: TRBV7-3; j_call: TRBJ2-3; cdr3_nt: TGTGCCAGCAGCCCGAGATCGGGGGTAGCGGGGGGAACAGATACGCAGTATTTT; cdr3_aa: CASSPRSGVAGGTDTQYF
d_call: TRBD2; clone_size: few; v_call: TRBV7-8; j_call: TRBJ2-3; cdr3_nt: TGTGCCAGCAGCGTAAGGACTAGCGGGGTCTCAGATACGCAGTATTTT; cdr3_aa: CASSVRTSGVSDTQYF
d_call: NA; clone_size: NA; v_call: TRBV9; j_call: TRBJ1-1; cdr3_nt: TGTGCCTTTCATTTAGAGACGGGAGCTTTCTTT; cdr3_aa: CAFHLETGAFF
d_call: TRBD2; clone_size: NA; v_call: TRBV4-3; j_call: TRBJ2-2; cdr3_nt: TGCGCCAGCAGCAGTATCGGGGGGACCGGGGAGCTGTTTTTT; cdr3_aa: CASSSIGGTGELFF
d_call: TRBD2; clone_size: NA; v_call: TRBV19; j_call: TRBJ2-2; cdr3_nt: TGTGCCAGTAGCCCACGCGGGGGAACATTGTTTTTT; cdr3_aa: CASSPRGGTLFF
d_call: NA; clone_size: NA; v_call: TRBV18; j_call: TRBJ2-3; cdr3_nt: TGTGCCAGCTCACCACTATTTGGACAGACCAAAGATACGCAGTATTTT; cdr3_aa: CASSPLFGQTKDTQYF
d_call: NA; clone_size: NA; v_call: TRBV2; j_call: TRBJ1-2; cdr3_nt: TGTGCCAGCAGTGAAGATTTTCTTCGCGCCCACACCTTC; cdr3_aa: CASSEDFLRAHTF
d_call: NA; clone_size: NA; v_call: TRBV28; j_call: TRBJ1-2; cdr3_nt: TGTGCCAGCAGTTTTGGGGGCCTAGATGGCTACACCTTC; cdr3_aa: CASSFGGLDGYTF
d_call: NA; clone_size: NA; v_call: TRBV28; j_call: TRBJ2-1; cdr3_nt: TGTGCCAGCAGTGCGACCGGGACTTCCGTCAATGAGCAGTTCTTC; cdr3_aa: CASSATGTSVNEQFF
d_call: NA; clone_size: NA; v_call: TRBV7-6; j_call: TRBJ1-5; cdr3_nt: TGTGCCAGCAGCTTAGCGGCGGGCAGAAAATATAGCAATCAGCCCCAGCATTTT; cdr3_aa: CASSLAAGRKYSNQPQHF
d_call: NA; clone_size: NA; v_call: TRBV5-8; j_call: TRBJ1-3; cdr3_nt: TGTGCCAGTCCACAGGGATCTGGAAACACCATATATTTT; cdr3_aa: CASPQGSGNTIYF